These 23 T cell receptor beta chains originate from one sample sequenced in a study of blood T cell repertoires in COVID-19. Only in-frame clones appear in the TCRdb table, and some are missing; sequencing was by immunoSEQ multiplex PCR. The sample holds around 320,000 clones; approximately 88% are singletons and the top ten take over 6%. Sequenced sample: peripheral blood. These receptors were collected from a woman between 25 and 40 years old who had recovered from COVID-19.

V is TRBV7-2 and J is TRBJ2-3, with TRBD2 identical over 11 bases. V trimming: 1 base; J trimming: 14 bases; junction bases outside the gene matches: 8. Germline lookup yields CDR1 SGHTA and CDR2 FQGNSA. The CDR3 sequence is 14 residues long. The CDR3 protein is CASSLGLAGSLGYF. In DNA form, the CDR3 reads TGTGCCAGCAGCTTAGGACTAGCGGGATCCCTTGGGTATTTT.

The chain joins TRBV6-5 to TRBJ1-1; 10 nucleotides line up with TRBD1. The CDR3 loop spans 14 amino acids. The germline V gene encodes CDR1 MNHEY and CDR2 SVGAGI. Trimming at V came to 5 bases and at J to 7 bases, leaving 7 bases not matched to a gene. The CDR3 here is CASSPGQGGREAFF. Written as DNA, the CDR3 is TGTGCCAGCAGTCCCGGACAGGGGGGCCGTGAAGCTTTCTTT.

The rearrangement links TRBV6-2 or TRBV6-3 to TRBJ2-7; 12 nucleotides align to TRBD2. The CDR3 is made up of 16 amino acids. Trimming took 2 bases from V and 4 from J; bases not matched to a gene: 6. Germline V gives CDR1 MNHEY, CDR2 SVGEGT. CDR3 DNA: TGTGCCAGCAGTTACGAGGCGACTAGCGGGGGATACGAGCAGTACTTC. It encodes CASSYEATSGGYEQYF.

The CDR3 here is CASSTSGTLYEQYF. CDR3 coding DNA: TGCGCCAGCAGCACCTCCGGGACTCTCTACGAGCAGTACTTC. The chain couples TRBV5-1 to TRBJ2-7; weak D call: TRBD2 (6 bases). The CDR3 extends over 14 amino acids. V lost 4 bases, J lost 3 bases, and 14 bases lay in between. From germline, CDR1 is SGHRS and CDR2 YFSETQ.

This rearrangement joins TRBV30 to TRBJ1-3; D gene ambiguous. The CDR3 runs to 11 residues. With 6 bases removed from V and 9 bases from J, the gap between germline ends came to 12 bases. Germline V CDR1 and CDR2: GTSNPN, SVGIG (reference sequence). The CDR3 loop reads CACRPGITIYF. The CDR3 DNA sequence: TGTGCCTGCCGCCCCGGTATCACCATATATTTT.

The genes are TRBV20-1 and TRBJ2-7; D not resolved. Trimming removed 7 bases from V and 5 bases from J, with 12 bases in between. The CDR3 has 11 residues. Germline loops: CDR1 DFQATT, CDR2 SNEGSKA (reference sequence). CDR3 region: CSVAVLNEQYF. The DNA of the CDR3 is TGCAGTGTGGCGGTCTTAAACGAGCAGTACTTC.

The V gene is TRBV5-1, the J gene TRBJ2-2; D is possibly TRBD1 (6 bases). Germline CDR1 SGHRS, CDR2 YFSETQ. This CDR3 is 14 amino acids long. V was pared by 6 bases and J by 4 bases, with 13 bases between. The CDR3 bases are TGCGCCAGCACCACGGGACAACGCACCGGGGAGCTGTTTTTT. It codes for CASTTGQRTGELFF.

The chain recombines TRBV25-1 with TRBJ2-7, with 7 bases lining up with TRBD2. Looked up from germline, CDR1 is MGHDK and CDR2 is SYGVNS. The CDR3 totals 13 residues. V trimming: 5 bases; J trimming: 2 bases; junction bases outside the gene matches: 3. Here the CDR3 DNA reads TGTGCCAGCAGTAAGGCGGGGGCCTACGAGCAGTACTTC. This gives the protein CASSKAGAYEQYF.

This chain joins TRBV2 and TRBJ2-3; D is ambiguous. Germline assignment: CDR1 SNHLY and CDR2 FYNNEI. V lost 8 bases and J lost 6, with 21 bases in between. This CDR3 comprises 15 residues. The CDR3 loop is CASQWRIGERDTQYF. The CDR3 nucleotides read TGTGCCAGCCAATGGCGCATAGGAGAGAGGGATACGCAGTATTTT.

This clone has only a few counts. The chain has TRBV5-1 and TRBJ1-1, with unresolved D. The germline V gene encodes CDR1 SGHRS and CDR2 YFSETQ. Trimming removed 0 bases at V and 1 base at J, with 7 bases between. CDR3 length equals 14 residues. The CDR3 here is CASSLAGQNTEAFF. CDR3 in DNA: TGCGCCAGCAGCTTGGCCGGTCAGAACACTGAAGCTTTCTTT.

The chain recombines TRBV5-5 with TRBJ2-3; D is unresolved. The germline CDR1 and CDR2 sequences are SGHKS and YYEKEE (reference sequence). This CDR3 has 12 residues. Trimming removed 3 bases at V and 6 bases at J, with 8 bases between. DNA of the CDR3: TGTGCCAGCAGCTCGCCGGTGGATACGCAGTATTTT. Translation: CASSSPVDTQYF.

This sequence joins TRBV7-8 and TRBJ2-3; 8 bases are a match to TRBD2. The V gene's germline CDR1 is SGHVS and CDR2 FQNEAQ. Trimming removed 6 bases from V and 4 bases from J; junction bases left unmatched: 15. The CDR3 extends over 17 amino acids. DNA for the CDR3: TGTGCCAGCAGTCCACCTCTCGGGAGGGGGGAAGCAGATACGCAGTATTTT. Amino acid sequence: CASSPPLGRGEADTQYF.

The rearrangement links TRBV15 to TRBJ2-7; D call uncertain. This CDR3 has 13 amino acids. CDR1 is LNHNV and CDR2 is YYDKDF in the germline V gene (reference sequence). The ends were cut back, 0 bases at V and 4 bases at J, with 7 bases in the middle. Here the CDR3 DNA reads TGTGCCACCAGCAGAGATCACAGTTACGAGCAGTACTTC. This sequence encodes CATSRDHSYEQYF.

The chain employs TRBV5-1 and TRBJ1-4; 12 nucleotides line up with TRBD1. Trimming at V came to 4 bases and at J to 8 bases, leaving 3 bases not matched to a gene. This CDR3 is built from 14 residues. Looked up from germline, CDR1 is SGHRS and CDR2 is YFSETQ. This CDR3 reads CASSPGQGAEKLFF. DNA for the CDR3: TGCGCCAGCAGCCCGGGACAGGGGGCGGAAAAACTGTTTTTT.

The V and J genes are TRBV4-2 and TRBJ1-2, with D perhaps matching TRBD1 (5 bases). There are 14 residues in the CDR3. V was shortened by 0 bases and J by 7 bases, with 12 bases between the two germline ends. Germline V gene lookup returns CDR1 LGHNA and CDR2 YNFKEQ. CDR3 sequence reads: CASSQDPGGRGYTF. Here the CDR3 DNA reads TGTGCCAGCAGCCAAGATCCGGGGGGTCGTGGCTACACCTTC.

This clone was seen just once. This chain links TRBV5-1 with TRBJ1-4; TRBD1 aligns across 10 bases. The CDR3 length is 14 residues. With 0 bases clipped from V and 7 bases from J, the junction kept 0 bases outside the gene matches. Germline CDR1 SGHRS, CDR2 YFSETQ. CDR3 DNA: TGCGCCAGCAGCTTGGGGGACAGGGGTGAAAAACTGTTTTTT. It yields the protein CASSLGDRGEKLFF.

V is TRBV7-3 and J is TRBJ1-4, with 7 bases fitting TRBD1. This CDR3 has 15 residues. CDR1 is SGHTA and CDR2 is FQGTGA in the germline V gene. Unmatched junction bases numbered 6, after V lost 5 bases and J lost 3 bases. CDR3 DNA sequence: TGTGCCAGCAGCCGCTCCGGGACAGCTAATGAAAAACTGTTTTTT. It codes for CASSRSGTANEKLFF. Full variable domain (remainder filled in from reference TRBV7-3 and TRBJ1-4): GAGVSQTPSNKVTEKGKYVELRCDPISGHTALYWYRQSLGQGPEFLIYFQGTGAADDSGLPNDRFFAVRPEGSVSTLKIQRTERGDSAVYLCASSRSGTANEKLFFGSGTQLSVL.

The rearrangement links TRBV11-2 to TRBJ2-7; D is undetermined. Germline loops: CDR1 SGHAT, CDR2 FQNNGV. Trimming cost V 1 base and J 2 bases, with 6 bases left between them. This CDR3 region has 13 residues. The chain's CDR3 is CASSLAITYEQYF. CDR3 nucleotides: TGTGCCAGCAGCTTAGCTATCACCTACGAGCAGTACTTC.

This chain connects TRBV24-1 to TRBJ2-3; the D gene is possibly TRBD2 (5 bases). Germline V gives CDR1 KGHDR, CDR2 SFDVKD. Deletions cut 0 bases from V and 1 base from J, with 16 bases between. The CDR3 spans 18 residues. CDR3 residues: CATSDLSSGLGRTDTQYF. CDR3 nucleotide sequence: TGTGCCACCAGTGATTTGTCCTCCGGACTGGGCCGCACAGATACGCAGTATTTT.

The rearrangement joins TRBV19 to TRBJ2-1; 13 bases line up with TRBD2. Trimming removed 5 bases from V and 2 bases from J; junction bases left unmatched: 12. From germline, CDR1 is LNHDA and CDR2 SQIVND (reference sequence). The CDR3 is 19 residues long. This chain's CDR3 is CASSYGTSGETYPYNEQFF. CDR3 DNA: TGTGCCAGTAGTTACGGGACTAGCGGGGAAACTTACCCCTACAATGAGCAGTTCTTC.

J is TRBJ1-1 and V is TRBV7-9, with TRBD1 matching 7 bases. The CDR3 runs 17 residues. J lost 0 bases, V lost 4 bases, and 11 bases had no gene match. Germline assignment: CDR1 SEHNR and CDR2 FQNEAQ (reference sequence). The CDR3 DNA follows: TGTGCCAGCAGCTCGCACGACAGGGTTGAGATGAACACTGAAGCTTTCTTT. Protein sequence: CASSSHDRVEMNTEAFF.

The V gene is TRBV5-1, the J gene TRBJ2-2; D possibly corresponds to TRBD1 (5 bases). Per the germline V gene, CDR1 is SGHRS and CDR2 is YFSETQ. This CDR3 spans 14 amino acids. V was cut by 4 bases and J by 5 bases, with 12 bases left in between. CDR3 coding DNA: TGCGCCAGCAGCAAAGACAGTTCAACCGGGGAGCTGTTTTTT. Its protein is CASSKDSSTGELFF. Full variable domain (rest looked up from reference TRBV5-1 and TRBJ2-2): KAGVTQTPRYLIKTRGQQVTLSCSPISGHRSVSWYQQTPGQGLQFLFEYFSETQRNKGNFPGRFSGRQFSNSRSEMNVSTLELGDSALYLCASSKDSSTGELFFGEGSRLTVL.

This chain joins TRBV19 and TRBJ1-2; 8 bases fit TRBD1. This CDR3 has 14 residues. J was trimmed by 4 bases and V by 7 bases; bases with no gene match: 8. CDR1 and CDR2 (germline): LNHDA, SQIVND (reference sequence). The CDR3 bases are TGTGCCAGTACCCCAACCCAGGGGGCCTATGGCTACACCTTC. Its protein is CASTPTQGAYGYTF. Filled out from reference TRBV19 and TRBJ1-2, the complete variable domain reads DGGITQSPKYLFRKEGQNVTLSCEQNLNHDAMYWYRQDPGQGLRLIYYSQIVNDFQKGDIAEGYSVSREKKESFPLTVTSAQKNPTAFYLCASTPTQGAYGYTFGSGTRLTVV.